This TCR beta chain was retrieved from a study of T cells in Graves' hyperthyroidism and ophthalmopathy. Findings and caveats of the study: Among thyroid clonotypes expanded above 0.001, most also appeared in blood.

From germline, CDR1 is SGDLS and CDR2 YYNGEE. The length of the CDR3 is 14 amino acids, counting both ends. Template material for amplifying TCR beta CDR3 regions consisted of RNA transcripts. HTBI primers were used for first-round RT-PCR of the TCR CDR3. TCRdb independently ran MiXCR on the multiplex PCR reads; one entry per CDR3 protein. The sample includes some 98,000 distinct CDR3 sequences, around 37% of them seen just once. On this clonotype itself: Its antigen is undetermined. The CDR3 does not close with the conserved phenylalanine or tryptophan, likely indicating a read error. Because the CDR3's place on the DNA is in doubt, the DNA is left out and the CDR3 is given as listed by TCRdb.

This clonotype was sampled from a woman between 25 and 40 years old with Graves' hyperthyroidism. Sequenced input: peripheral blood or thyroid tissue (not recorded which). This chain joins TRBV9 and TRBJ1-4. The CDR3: CASTLGPSNEKLFS.